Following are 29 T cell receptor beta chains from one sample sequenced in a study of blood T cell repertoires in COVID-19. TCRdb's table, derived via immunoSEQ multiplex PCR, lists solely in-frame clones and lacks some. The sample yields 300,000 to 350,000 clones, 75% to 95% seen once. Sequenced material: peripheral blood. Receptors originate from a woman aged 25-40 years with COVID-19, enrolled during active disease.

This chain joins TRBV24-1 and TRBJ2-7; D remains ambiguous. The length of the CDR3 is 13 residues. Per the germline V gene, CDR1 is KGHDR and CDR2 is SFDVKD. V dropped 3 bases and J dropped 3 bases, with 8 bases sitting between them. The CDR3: CATSDGQFYEQYF. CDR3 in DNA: TGTGCCACCAGTGATGGGCAGTTCTACGAGCAGTACTTC.

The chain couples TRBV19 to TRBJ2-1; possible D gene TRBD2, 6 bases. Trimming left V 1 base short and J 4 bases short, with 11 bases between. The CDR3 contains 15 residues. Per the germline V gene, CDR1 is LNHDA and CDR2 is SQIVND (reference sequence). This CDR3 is CASSIVADQYNEQFF. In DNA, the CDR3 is TGTGCCAGTAGTATAGTAGCGGACCAATACAATGAGCAGTTCTTC.

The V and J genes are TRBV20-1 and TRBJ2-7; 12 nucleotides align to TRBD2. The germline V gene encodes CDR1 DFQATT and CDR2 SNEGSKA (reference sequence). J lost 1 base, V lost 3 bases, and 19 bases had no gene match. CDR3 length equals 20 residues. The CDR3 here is CSASPAAHLAGGFISYEQYF. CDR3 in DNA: TGCAGTGCTAGTCCCGCTGCCCATCTAGCGGGAGGGTTTATTTCCTACGAGCAGTACTTC.

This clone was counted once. In nucleotides, the CDR3 is TGTGCCAGCAGCCGTAGGGGGCCTAGACCATACAATGAGCAGTTCTTC. It codes for CASSRRGPRPYNEQFF. The chain combines TRBV7-3 with TRBJ2-1; 7 bases agree with TRBD1. The V segment lost 5 bases and the J segment 4 bases; nucleotides outside the gene matches: 11. The CDR3 is made up of 16 amino acids. CDR1 and CDR2 (germline): SGHTA, FQGTGA.

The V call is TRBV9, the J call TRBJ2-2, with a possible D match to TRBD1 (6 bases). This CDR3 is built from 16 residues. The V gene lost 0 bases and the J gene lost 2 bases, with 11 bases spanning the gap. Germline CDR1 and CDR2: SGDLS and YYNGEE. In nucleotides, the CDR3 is TGTGCCAGCAGCGTAGCTACAGGGTCTAACACCGGGGAGCTGTTTTTT. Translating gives CASSVATGSNTGELFF.

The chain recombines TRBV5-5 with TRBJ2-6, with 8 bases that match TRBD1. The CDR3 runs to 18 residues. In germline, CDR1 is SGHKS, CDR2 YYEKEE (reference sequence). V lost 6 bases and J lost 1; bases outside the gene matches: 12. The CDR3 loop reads CASNPPGQGASGANVLTF. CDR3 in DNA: TGTGCCAGCAACCCACCCGGACAGGGAGCTTCTGGGGCCAACGTCCTGACTTTC.

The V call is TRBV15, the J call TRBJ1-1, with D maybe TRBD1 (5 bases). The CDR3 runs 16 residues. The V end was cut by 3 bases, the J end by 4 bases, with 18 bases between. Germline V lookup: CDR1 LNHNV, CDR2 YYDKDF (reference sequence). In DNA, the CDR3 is TGTGCCACCAGCAGGGATGGACCAACGGGGGGCACTGAAGCTTTCTTT. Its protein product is CATSRDGPTGGTEAFF.

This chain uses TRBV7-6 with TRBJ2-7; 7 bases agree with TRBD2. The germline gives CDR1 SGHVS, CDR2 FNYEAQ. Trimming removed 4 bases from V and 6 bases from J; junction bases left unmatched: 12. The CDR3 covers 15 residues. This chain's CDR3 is CASSSTASGLFEQYF. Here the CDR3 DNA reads TGTGCCAGCAGCTCTACCGCTAGCGGCTTATTCGAGCAGTACTTC.

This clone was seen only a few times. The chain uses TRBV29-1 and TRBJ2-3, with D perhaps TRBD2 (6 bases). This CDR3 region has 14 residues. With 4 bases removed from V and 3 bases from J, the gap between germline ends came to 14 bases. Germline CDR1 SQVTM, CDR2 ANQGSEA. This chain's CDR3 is CSVAPGLTTDTQYF. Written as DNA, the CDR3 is TGCAGCGTTGCCCCGGGACTCACGACAGATACGCAGTATTTT.

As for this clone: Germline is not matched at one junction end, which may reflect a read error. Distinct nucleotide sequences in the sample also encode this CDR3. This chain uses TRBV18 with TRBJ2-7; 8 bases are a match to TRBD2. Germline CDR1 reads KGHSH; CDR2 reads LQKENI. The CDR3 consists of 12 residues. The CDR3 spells CASSPLADEQYF. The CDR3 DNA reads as TGTGCCAGCTCTCCACTAGCGGACGAGCAGTACTTC.

In DNA, the CDR3 is TGTGCCAGCAGCTTATATGACACCGGGGAGCTGTTTTTT. It encodes CASSLYDTGELFF. The chain is built from TRBV7-3 and TRBJ2-2; no clear D gene. The length of the CDR3 is 13 residues. The V gene lost 2 bases and the J gene lost 3 bases, with 4 bases spanning the gap. Germline assignment: CDR1 SGHTA and CDR2 FQGTGA. Complete variable domain (other parts from reference TRBV7-3 and TRBJ2-2): GAGVSQTPSNKVTEKGKYVELRCDPISGHTALYWYRQSLGQGPEFLIYFQGTGAADDSGLPNDRFFAVRPEGSVSTLKIQRTERGDSAVYLCASSLYDTGELFFGEGSRLTVL.

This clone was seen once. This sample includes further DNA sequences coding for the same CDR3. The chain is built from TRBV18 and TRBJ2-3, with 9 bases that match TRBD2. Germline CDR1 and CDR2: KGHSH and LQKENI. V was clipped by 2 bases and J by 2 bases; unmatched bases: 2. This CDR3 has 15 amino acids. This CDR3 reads CASSPTSGSTDTQYF. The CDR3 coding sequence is TGTGCCAGCTCACCAACTAGCGGGTCCACAGATACGCAGTATTTT.

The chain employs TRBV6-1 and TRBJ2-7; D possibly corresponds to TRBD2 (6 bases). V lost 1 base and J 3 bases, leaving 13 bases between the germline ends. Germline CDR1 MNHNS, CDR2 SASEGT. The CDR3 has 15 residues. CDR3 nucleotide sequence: TGTGCCAGCAGTGAAGTGCCCGGACTATTCTACGAGCAGTACTTC. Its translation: CASSEVPGLFYEQYF.

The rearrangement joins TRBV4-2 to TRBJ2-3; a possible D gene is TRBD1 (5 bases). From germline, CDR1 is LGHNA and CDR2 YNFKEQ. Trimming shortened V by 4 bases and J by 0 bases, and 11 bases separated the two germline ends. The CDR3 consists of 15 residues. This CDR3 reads CASSLGPSSTDTQYF. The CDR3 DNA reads TGTGCCAGCAGCCTGGGGCCTTCTAGCACAGATACGCAGTATTTT.

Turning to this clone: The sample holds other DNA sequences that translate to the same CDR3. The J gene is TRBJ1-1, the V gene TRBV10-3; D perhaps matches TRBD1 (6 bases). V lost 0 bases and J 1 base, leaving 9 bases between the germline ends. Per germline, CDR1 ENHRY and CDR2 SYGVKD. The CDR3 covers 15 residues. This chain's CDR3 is CAISESGGGNTEAFF. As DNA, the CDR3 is TGTGCCATCAGTGAGTCAGGGGGGGGGAACACTGAAGCTTTCTTT.

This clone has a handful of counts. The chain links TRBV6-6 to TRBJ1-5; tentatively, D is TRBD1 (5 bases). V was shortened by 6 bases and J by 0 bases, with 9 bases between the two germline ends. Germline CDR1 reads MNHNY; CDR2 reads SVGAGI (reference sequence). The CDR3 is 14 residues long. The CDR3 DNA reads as TGTGCCAGCAGCCGACAGTATAGCAATCAGCCCCAGCATTTT. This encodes CASSRQYSNQPQHF.

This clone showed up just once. The CDR3 coding sequence is TGTGCCACGGGACTAGCGGGAGACCAAGAGACCCAGTACTTC. Translation gives CATGLAGDQETQYF. The chain carries TRBV24-1 and TRBJ2-5, with 14 bases aligning to TRBD2. Per the germline V gene, CDR1 is KGHDR and CDR2 is SFDVKD. J gave up 0 bases and V 10 bases, and 0 bases lay outside the gene matches. The CDR3 consists of 14 residues.

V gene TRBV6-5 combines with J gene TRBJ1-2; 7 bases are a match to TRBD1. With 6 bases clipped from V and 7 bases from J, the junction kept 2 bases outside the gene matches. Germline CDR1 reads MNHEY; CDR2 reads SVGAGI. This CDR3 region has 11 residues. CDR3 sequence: CASREGAGYTF. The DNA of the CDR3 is TGTGCCAGCAGAGAGGGGGCTGGCTACACCTTC.

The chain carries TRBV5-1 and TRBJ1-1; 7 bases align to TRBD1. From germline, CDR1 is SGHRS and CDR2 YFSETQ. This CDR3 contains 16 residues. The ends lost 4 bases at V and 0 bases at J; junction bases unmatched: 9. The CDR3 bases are TGCGCCAGCAGCGGCTTTACAGGGGTGATGAACACTGAAGCTTTCTTT. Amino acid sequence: CASSGFTGVMNTEAFF. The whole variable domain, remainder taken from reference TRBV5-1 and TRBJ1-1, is KAGVTQTPRYLIKTRGQQVTLSCSPISGHRSVSWYQQTPGQGLQFLFEYFSETQRNKGNFPGRFSGRQFSNSRSEMNVSTLELGDSALYLCASSGFTGVMNTEAFFGQGTRLTVV.

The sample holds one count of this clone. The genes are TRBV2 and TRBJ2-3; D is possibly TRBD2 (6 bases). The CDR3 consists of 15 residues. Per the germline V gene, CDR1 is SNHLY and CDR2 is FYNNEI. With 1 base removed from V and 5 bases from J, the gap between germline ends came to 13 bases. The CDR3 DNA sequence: TGTGCCAGCAGTGAAGATTGGCGGGGAGTAGATACGCAGTATTTT. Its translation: CASSEDWRGVDTQYF.

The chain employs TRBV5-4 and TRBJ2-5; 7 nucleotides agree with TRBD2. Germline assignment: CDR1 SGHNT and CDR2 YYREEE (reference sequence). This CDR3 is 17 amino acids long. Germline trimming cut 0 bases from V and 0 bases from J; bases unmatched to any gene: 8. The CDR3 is CASSLGLAATYQETQYF. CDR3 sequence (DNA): TGTGCCAGCAGCTTGGGGCTAGCGGCCACTTACCAAGAGACCCAGTACTTC.

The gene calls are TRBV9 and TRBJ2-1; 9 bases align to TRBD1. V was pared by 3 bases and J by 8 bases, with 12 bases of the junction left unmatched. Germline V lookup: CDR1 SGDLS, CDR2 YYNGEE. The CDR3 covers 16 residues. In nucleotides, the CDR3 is TGTGCCAGCAGCGACCGTACTGGGACAGGGACCGATGAGCAGTTCTTC. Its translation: CASSDRTGTGTDEQFF. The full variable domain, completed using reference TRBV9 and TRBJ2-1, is DSGVTQTPKHLITATGQRVTLRCSPRSGDLSVYWYQQSLDQGLQFLIQYYNGEERAKGNILERFSAQQFPDLHSELNLSSLELGDSALYFCASSDRTGTGTDEQFFGPGTRLTVL.

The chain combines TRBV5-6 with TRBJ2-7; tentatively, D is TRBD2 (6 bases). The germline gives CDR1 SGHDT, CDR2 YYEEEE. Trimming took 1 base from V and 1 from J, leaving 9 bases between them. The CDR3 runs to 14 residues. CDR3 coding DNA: TGTGCCAGCAGCTTGTGGAGGGAGTCCTACGAGCAGTACTTC. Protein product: CASSLWRESYEQYF.

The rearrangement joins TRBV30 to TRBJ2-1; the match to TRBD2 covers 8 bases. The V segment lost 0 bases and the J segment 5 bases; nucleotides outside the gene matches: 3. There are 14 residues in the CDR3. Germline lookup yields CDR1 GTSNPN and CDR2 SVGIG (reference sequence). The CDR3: CAWSVPGRDNEQFF. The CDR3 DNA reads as TGTGCCTGGAGTGTACCCGGGAGGGACAATGAGCAGTTCTTC. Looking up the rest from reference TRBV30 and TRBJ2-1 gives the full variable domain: SQTIHQWPATLVQPVGSPLSLECTVEGTSNPNLYWYRQAAGRGLQLLFYSVGIGQISSEVPQNLSASRPQDRQFILSSKKLLLSDSGFYLCAWSVPGRDNEQFFGPGTRLTVL.

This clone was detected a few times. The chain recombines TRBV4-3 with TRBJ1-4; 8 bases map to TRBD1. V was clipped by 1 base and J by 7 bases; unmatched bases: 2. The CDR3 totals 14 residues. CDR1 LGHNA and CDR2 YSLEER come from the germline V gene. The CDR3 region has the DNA TGCGCCAGCAGCCAAGCAACAGGGGGTGAAAAACTGTTTTTT. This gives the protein CASSQATGGEKLFF.

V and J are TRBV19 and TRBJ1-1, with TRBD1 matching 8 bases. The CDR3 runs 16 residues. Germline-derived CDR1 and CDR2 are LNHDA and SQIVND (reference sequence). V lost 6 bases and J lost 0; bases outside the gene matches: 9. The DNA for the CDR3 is TGTGCCAGTAGCCGAGAAGACAGGGGTATGAACACTGAAGCTTTCTTT. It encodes CASSREDRGMNTEAFF.

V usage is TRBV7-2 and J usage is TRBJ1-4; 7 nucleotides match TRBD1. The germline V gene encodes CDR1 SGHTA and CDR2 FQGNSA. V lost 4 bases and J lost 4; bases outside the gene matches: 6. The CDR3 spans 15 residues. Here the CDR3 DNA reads TGTGCCAGCAGCTCTTCCGGGACAGTTAATGAAAAACTGTTTTTT. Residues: CASSSSGTVNEKLFF.

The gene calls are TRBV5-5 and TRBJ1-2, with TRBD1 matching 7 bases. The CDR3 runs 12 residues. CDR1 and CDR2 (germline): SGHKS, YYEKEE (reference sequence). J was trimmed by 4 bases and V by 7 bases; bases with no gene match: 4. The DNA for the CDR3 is TGTGCCAGCGGACAGGACCCCTATGGCTACACCTTC. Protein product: CASGQDPYGYTF.

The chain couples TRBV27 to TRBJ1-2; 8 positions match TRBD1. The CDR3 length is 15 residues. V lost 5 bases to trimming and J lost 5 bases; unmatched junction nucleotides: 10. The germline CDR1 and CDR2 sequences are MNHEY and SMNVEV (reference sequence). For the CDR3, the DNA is TGTGCCAGCAGTCCGGTTGGGACAGGTCAATATGGCTACACCTTC. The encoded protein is CASSPVGTGQYGYTF.